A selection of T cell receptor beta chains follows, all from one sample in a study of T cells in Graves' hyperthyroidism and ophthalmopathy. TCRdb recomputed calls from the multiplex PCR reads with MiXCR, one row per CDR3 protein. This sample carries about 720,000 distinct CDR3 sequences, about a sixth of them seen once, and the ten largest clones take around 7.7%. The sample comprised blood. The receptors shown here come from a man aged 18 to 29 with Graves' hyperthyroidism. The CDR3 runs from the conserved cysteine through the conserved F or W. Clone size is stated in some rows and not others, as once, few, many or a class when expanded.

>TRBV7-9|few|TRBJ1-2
CASSLRPSGTGGDYGYTF
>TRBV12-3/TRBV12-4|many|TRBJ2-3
CASSLDGRADTQYF
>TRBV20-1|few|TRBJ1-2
CSGVGANYGYTF
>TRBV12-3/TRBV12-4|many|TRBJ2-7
CASSLKSEYEQYF
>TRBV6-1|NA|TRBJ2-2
CASSEGGGVIGELFF
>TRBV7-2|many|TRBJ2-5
CASSEGLAGETQYF
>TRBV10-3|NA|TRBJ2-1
CATRGPGGGLAGGSLNEQFF
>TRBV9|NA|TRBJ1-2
CASSVGVVPNYGYTF
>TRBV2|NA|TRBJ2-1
CASRKLSGRTDEQFF
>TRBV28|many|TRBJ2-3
CASSLSRSTQYF
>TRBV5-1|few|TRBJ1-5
CASSLGDGGPGQPQHF
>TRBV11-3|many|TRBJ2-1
CASSFSTVNEQFF
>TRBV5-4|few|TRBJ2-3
CASSLEGARGDTQYF
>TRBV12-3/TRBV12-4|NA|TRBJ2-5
CASSPFGLAGAGSETQYF
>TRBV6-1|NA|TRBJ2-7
CASSEIGGGEQYF
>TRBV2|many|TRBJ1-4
CASTPIDREPEKLFF
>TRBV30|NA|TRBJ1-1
CAAIMTRAEAFF
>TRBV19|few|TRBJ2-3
CASSYGQGPTDTQYF
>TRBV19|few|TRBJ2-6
CASSKPGHLNVLTF
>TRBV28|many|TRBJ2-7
CASRSDRYEQYF
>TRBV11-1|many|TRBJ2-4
CASSTTDRGLDIQYF
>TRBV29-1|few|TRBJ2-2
CSAIRGGVPGELFF
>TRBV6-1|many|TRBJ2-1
CASSEDLVGYSYNEQFF
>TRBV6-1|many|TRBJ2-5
CASSQRQETQYF
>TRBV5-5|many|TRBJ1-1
CASSVDRVNTEAFF
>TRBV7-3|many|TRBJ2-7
CASSFQGGDYEQYF
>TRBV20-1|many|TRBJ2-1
CSARGREEAKWEQFF
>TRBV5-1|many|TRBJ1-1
CASSLGTGAFGNTEAFF
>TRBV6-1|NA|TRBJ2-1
CASTRTSGNEQFF
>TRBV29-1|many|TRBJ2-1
CSFQLAGGPYGGEQFF
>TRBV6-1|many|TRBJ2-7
CASSELGGPSGYEQYF
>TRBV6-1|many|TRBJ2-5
CASITGTIQETQYF
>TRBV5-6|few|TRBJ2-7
CASSVGTGGVYEQYF
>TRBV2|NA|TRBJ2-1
CASSESLAGGNEQFF
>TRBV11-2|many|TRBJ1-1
CASSLEFRYTEAFF
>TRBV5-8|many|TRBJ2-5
CASSRDPGGETQYF
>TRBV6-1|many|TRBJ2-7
CASSSYTGSGAEQYF
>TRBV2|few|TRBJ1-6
CASTPPGTGVSPLHF
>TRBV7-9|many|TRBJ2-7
CASSKLPSSYEQYF
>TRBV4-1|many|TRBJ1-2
CASSQDSRGPREGYTF